This TCR beta chain came from a study of T-cell reconstitution after alpha-beta-depleted transplantation in children. Preparation of the TCRbeta library involved a method that used unique molecular identifiers. A single record per CDR3 protein comes from TCRdb applying MiXCR to the PCR reads. Of some 200,000 distinct CDR3 sequences listed, under 13% were seen once; the top ten hold 28%. This clonotype was counted ten times or more. The V gene's germline CDR1 is WSHSY and CDR2 SAAADI. V was cut by 10 bases and J by 5 bases, with 17 bases left in between. The CDR3 spans 13 residues. This specimen consisted of PBMCs, obtained before TCRalphabeta/CD19-depleted stem cell transplant. This rearrangement joins TRBV10-2 to TRBJ1-1; D gene uncertain. The clonotype comes from a child younger than two with acute myeloid leukemia, due to receive a stem cell transplant. CDR3: CAISGSRGTEAFF. CDR3 coding DNA: TGCGCCATCTCCGGGTCCCGAGGGACTGAAGCTTTCTTT.